The entry below describes one T cell receptor beta chain. Trimming left V 6 bases short and J 7 bases short, with 15 bases between. This CDR3 spans 13 amino acids. Germline CDR1 is MNHEY and CDR2 is SVGEGT. The Seattle site enrolled patients during active infection and followed them longitudinally. The sample originates from a study of blood T cell repertoires in COVID-19. As for the study in general: Italy, Spain and the United States were the sources of the convalescent and acute COVID-19 samples. Nucleic acid was either cDNA or gDNA, and it came from T cells, B-cell-depleted T cells, or PBMCs.

Per the authors' pipeline: Reference gene primer amplification in the assay estimated nucleated cell counts. Sequencing was performed with immunoSEQ multiplex PCR; in TCRdb, only in-frame clones are kept and a portion is missing. V, J and clone size are taken as reported in that table, and D and trimming were inferred from the DNA itself. This table holds tens of thousands of clones, approximately 83% found once. This TCR was sampled from a man between 40 and 49 years old with COVID-19, enrolled during active disease. Input material: peripheral blood. The V and J genes are TRBV6-2 or TRBV6-3 and TRBJ1-2; D is undetermined. Here the CDR3 reads CASSPWVSGGYTF. The CDR3 DNA is TGTGCCAGCAGCCCGTGGGTGAGCGGTGGCTACACCTTC.